The clone carrying this TCR beta chain was picked up many times. The CDR3 totals 11 residues. In germline, CDR1 is SGHRS, CDR2 YFSETQ. V gave up 2 bases and J gave up 11 bases, with 10 bases separating them. The source of the sample is a study of T cells in Graves' hyperthyroidism and ophthalmopathy. For the study at large: Peripheral blood collection took place at initial diagnosis, before any treatment.

RNA transcripts yielded amplified TCR beta CDR3 regions. The TCR CDR3 was amplified in a first-round RT-PCR using the HTBI primer set. TCRdb re-called the multiplex PCR reads with MiXCR, one entry per CDR3 protein. The sample records some 510,000 distinct CDR3 sequences, less than 25% being singletons. Material: blood. This receptor was taken from a man younger than 35 with Graves' hyperthyroidism. The J gene is TRBJ1-1, the V gene TRBV5-1; D unclear. CDR3 region: CASSFGETAFF. The CDR3 region has the DNA TGCGCCAGCAGCTTTGGGGAAACGGCTTTCTTT. The full variable domain, completed using reference TRBV5-1 and TRBJ1-1, is KAGVTQTPRYLIKTRGQQVTLSCSPISGHRSVSWYQQTPGQGLQFLFEYFSETQRNKGNFPGRFSGRQFSNSRSEMNVSTLELGDSALYLCASSFGETAFFGQGTRLTVV.